There are a few counts of the clone carrying this T cell receptor (beta chain). A library of TCRbeta sequences, prepared with unique molecular identifiers, was generated. TCRdb itself ran the PCR reads through MiXCR, one entry per CDR3 protein. The sample has nearly 550,000 distinct CDR3 sequences, about 17% seen once; the top ten hold 3.3%. Per the germline V gene, CDR1 is SGHNT and CDR2 is YYREEE (reference sequence). After removal of 0 bases from V and 6 bases from J, the junction contained 12 bases not matched to a gene. The CDR3 runs to 19 residues. These data originate in a study of T-cell reconstitution after alpha-beta-depleted transplantation in children.

The gene calls are TRBV5-4 and TRBJ2-3; 14 bases line up with TRBD2. The TCR sequence derives from a human donor who donated a stem cell graft to a child with acute lymphoblastic leukemia. The sample consisted of PBMCs from the stem cell graft donor, taken from the stem cell graft. CDR3 sequence: CASSLVFVGLAGGRDTQYF. The DNA for the CDR3 is TGTGCCAGCAGCTTGGTCTTCGTCGGACTAGCGGGAGGAAGGGATACGCAGTATTTT.